A selection of T cell receptor beta chains follows, all from one sample in a study of blood T cell repertoires in COVID-19. TCRdb's copy holds only in-frame clones and misses some; the assay was immunoSEQ multiplex PCR. The repertoire has roughly 150,000 clones, under 85% of them found once; the top ten carry over 6.5%. Input material: peripheral blood. The receptors were gathered from a man aged 45-65 years with active or convalescent COVID-19. Each CDR3 is given with its conserved first and last residue. Each record gives: J gene, V gene, clone size, D gene, CDR3 DNA, CDR3 protein. D genes are given only for firm matches. Size tells how often a clone was seen (once, few, many) or the class of an expanded clone, and some rows leave it out.

j_call: TRBJ1-4
v_call: TRBV9
clone_size: -
d_call: -
cdr3_nt: TGTGCCAGCAGCGCCCACCCAGACAGCCGGGATGAAAAACTGTTTTTT
cdr3_aa: CASSAHPDSRDEKLFF

j_call: TRBJ2-5
v_call: TRBV30
clone_size: few
d_call: -
cdr3_nt: TGTGCCTGGAGCCAGGACAGGACCCAGTACTTC
cdr3_aa: CAWSQDRTQYF

j_call: TRBJ2-2
v_call: TRBV29-1
clone_size: -
d_call: TRBD1
cdr3_nt: TGCAGCGTTGGGGACAGGGCTCCCGGGGAGCTGTTTTTT
cdr3_aa: CSVGDRAPGELFF

j_call: TRBJ1-1
v_call: TRBV28
clone_size: -
d_call: TRBD1
cdr3_nt: TGTGCCACAATCTCGGGAAGGGGGCGCGTCACTGAAGCTTTCTTT
cdr3_aa: CATISGRGRVTEAFF

j_call: TRBJ1-6
v_call: TRBV5-5
clone_size: -
d_call: -
cdr3_nt: TGTGCCAGCAGCGGACAGAATTCACCCCTCCACTTT
cdr3_aa: CASSGQNSPLHF

j_call: TRBJ1-5
v_call: TRBV4-2
clone_size: -
d_call: TRBD1
cdr3_nt: TGTGCCAGCGCGACAGGGTATAGCAATCAGCCCCAGCATTTT
cdr3_aa: CASATGYSNQPQHF

j_call: TRBJ2-7
v_call: TRBV19
clone_size: -
d_call: -
cdr3_nt: TGTGCCAGTAGTTCCCCCGGGGAAATACGGGACGAGCAGTACTTC
cdr3_aa: CASSSPGEIRDEQYF

j_call: TRBJ2-1
v_call: TRBV7-3
clone_size: -
d_call: TRBD2
cdr3_nt: TGTGCCAGCAGCTTACTACCAATTACTAGCGGGAGCTCCTACAATGAGCAGTTCTTC
cdr3_aa: CASSLLPITSGSSYNEQFF

j_call: TRBJ1-3
v_call: TRBV27
clone_size: -
d_call: -
cdr3_nt: TGTGCCAGCAGTTTACTTGGGCCTGGAAACACCATATATTTT
cdr3_aa: CASSLLGPGNTIYF

j_call: TRBJ2-1
v_call: TRBV5-1
clone_size: once
d_call: TRBD2
cdr3_nt: TGCGCCAGCAGCAGAGGGACTAGCGGGCAGGGACGCAATGAGCAGTTCTTC
cdr3_aa: CASSRGTSGQGRNEQFF

j_call: TRBJ1-2
v_call: TRBV6-5
clone_size: -
d_call: TRBD1
cdr3_nt: TGTGCCAGCAGTGACTCGACAGGGACTGGCTACACCTTC
cdr3_aa: CASSDSTGTGYTF

j_call: TRBJ2-3
v_call: TRBV5-4
clone_size: -
d_call: -
cdr3_nt: TGTGCCAGCAGCTCCGGGGGAAGCACAGATACGCAGTATTTT
cdr3_aa: CASSSGGSTDTQYF

j_call: TRBJ2-5
v_call: TRBV3-1/TRBV3-2
clone_size: -
d_call: -
cdr3_nt: TGTGCCAGCAGCCAAGTTTTTCTGGAGACCCAGTACTTC
cdr3_aa: CASSQVFLETQYF

j_call: TRBJ2-7
v_call: TRBV4-1
clone_size: -
d_call: TRBD2
cdr3_nt: TGCGCCAGCAGCCAAGAATCAGCGGGAGGCCTCTACGAGCAGTACTTC
cdr3_aa: CASSQESAGGLYEQYF